These T cell receptor beta chains were read from a single sample in a study of T-cell memory formation after mild COVID-19. TCRdb reprocessed the 5' RACE reads with MiXCR, giving one entry per CDR3 protein. This table holds around 320,000 distinct CDR3 sequences, around an eighth found once. Sequencing was carried out using PBMCs or a T cell subset sorted from them (not recorded which). These receptors all stem from a man in his late teens or twenties who had mild COVID-19 (a few samples of this study predate the infection). Cell type and time point are not known. The CDR3 runs from the conserved cysteine through the conserved F or W. A D gene is named only where the DNA matches it firmly. Clone size is not always given. Where it is, it says once, few, many or a class for expanded clones.

V	size	D	J	DNA	CDR3
TRBV20-1	few	.	TRBJ2-4	TGCAGTGTCCCTCCACCGAACTTAGCCAAAAACATTCAGTACTTC	CSVPPPNLAKNIQYF
TRBV5-1	few	TRBD1	TRBJ1-1	TGCGCCAGCAGCTTGGTTGCAGGGGGGAACACTGAAGCTTTCTTT	CASSLVAGGNTEAFF
TRBV20-1	.	.	TRBJ1-1	TGCAGTGTTAGCCAGGGGCCGAACACTGAAGCTTTCTTT	CSVSQGPNTEAFF
TRBV5-5	few	.	TRBJ2-1	TGTGCCAGCAGCCTACAGGGGGGGAACCGCAATGAGCAGTTCTTC	CASSLQGGNRNEQFF
TRBV7-2	few	.	TRBJ2-3	TGTGCCAGCAGCTTAAACCTTGGGGGAGGCACAGATACGCAGTATTTT	CASSLNLGGGTDTQYF
TRBV27	few	.	TRBJ1-2	TGTGCCAGCAGTCCCTCGGCAAACTATGGCTACACCTTC	CASSPSANYGYTF
TRBV28	few	.	TRBJ1-1	TGTGCCAGCAGTTTAGGAGGCCTGACGAACACTGAAGCTTTCTTT	CASSLGGLTNTEAFF
TRBV18	.	.	TRBJ2-3	TGTGCCAGCTCACCGGACTACTACACAGATACGCAGTATTTT	CASSPDYYTDTQYF
TRBV27	once	TRBD1	TRBJ2-1	TGTGCCAGCAAGGACAGGCTGAGTGGTCCCCGCTTCAATGAGCAGTTCTTC	CASKDRLSGPRFNEQFF
TRBV6-5	.	TRBD2	TRBJ2-1	TGTGCCAGCAGTTCGCTAGCGGGGCACAATGAGCAGTTCTTC	CASSSLAGHNEQFF
TRBV4-2	.	.	TRBJ1-1	TGTGCCAGCAGCCAATTGACCGGGAACACTGAAGCTTTCTTT	CASSQLTGNTEAFF
TRBV6-5	.	.	TRBJ2-1	TGTGCCAGCAGTTACCTGCGGGGCAATGAGCAGTTCTTC	CASSYLRGNEQFF
TRBV29-1	many	TRBD1	TRBJ2-2	TGCAGCGCCCGCCACTTCGACAGGGCGCAGACCGGGGAGCTGTTTTTT	CSARHFDRAQTGELFF
TRBV5-1	.	.	TRBJ2-4	TGCGCCAGCAGCCCCCTGGGAGGGGGGAACATTCAGTACTTC	CASSPLGGGNIQYF
TRBV29-1	.	TRBD1	TRBJ2-3	TGCAGCGTTTCGGGACAGTTGGGGACAGATACGCAGTATTTT	CSVSGQLGTDTQYF
TRBV7-9	.	.	TRBJ2-1	TGTGCCAGCAGCTTTGTGGGCCCAGGGCAGTTCTTC	CASSFVGPGQFF
TRBV20-1	many	TRBD2	TRBJ2-5	TGCAGTGCCAACCCCCGGACTAGCTCGGAGACCCAGTACTTC	CSANPRTSSETQYF
TRBV6-2/TRBV6-3	few	.	TRBJ2-1	TGTGCCAGCAGTTTCTCCGGGACAAGCTCCTACAATGAGCAGTTCTTC	CASSFSGTSSYNEQFF
TRBV27	many	.	TRBJ2-5	TGTGCCAGCAGCGGAGGGAAGTGGGTTCAAGAGACCCAGTACTTC	CASSGGKWVQETQYF
TRBV10-3	few	TRBD2	TRBJ2-3	TGTGCCATCAGTGAGTCGGTGGCGGGGGGGGCAGATACGCAGTATTTT	CAISESVAGGADTQYF
TRBV15	few	.	TRBJ2-5	TGTGCCACCAGCAGAGATTTGGGGGGGCAGGAGACCCAGTACTTC	CATSRDLGGQETQYF
TRBV5-1	.	.	TRBJ1-1	TGCGTGGATGTCCATGGGGACACTGAAGCTTTCTTT	CVDVHGDTEAFF
TRBV5-1	many	.	TRBJ2-1	TGCGCCAGCAGCTTCCAGGACCTCTCCTACAATGAGCAGTTCTTC	CASSFQDLSYNEQFF
TRBV25-1	.	.	TRBJ2-4	TGTGCCAGCAGTGAAAGTACGGGTCAAAACATTCAGTACTTC	CASSESTGQNIQYF
TRBV7-9	few	TRBD1	TRBJ1-6	TGTGCCAGCAGCTCACAGGGGGAATCACCCCTCCACTTT	CASSSQGESPLHF
TRBV5-1	few	.	TRBJ1-1	TGCGCCAGCAGCCCCGAGAGGGGTGAAGCTTTCTTT	CASSPERGEAFF